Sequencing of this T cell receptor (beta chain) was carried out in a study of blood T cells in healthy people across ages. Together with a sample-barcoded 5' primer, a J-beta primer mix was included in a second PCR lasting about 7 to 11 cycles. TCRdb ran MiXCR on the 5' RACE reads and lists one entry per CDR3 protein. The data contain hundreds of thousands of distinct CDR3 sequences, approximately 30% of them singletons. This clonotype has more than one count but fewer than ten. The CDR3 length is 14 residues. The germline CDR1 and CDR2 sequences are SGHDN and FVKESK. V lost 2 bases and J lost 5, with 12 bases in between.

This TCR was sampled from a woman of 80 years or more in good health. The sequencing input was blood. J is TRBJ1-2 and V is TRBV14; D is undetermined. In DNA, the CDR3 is TGTGCCAGCAGCCAACCCCCCTTTCCTTATGGCTACACCTTC. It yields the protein CASSQPPFPYGYTF. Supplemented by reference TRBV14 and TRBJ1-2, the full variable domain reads EAGVTQFPSHSVIEKGQTVTLRCDPISGHDNLYWYRRVMGKEIKFLLHFVKESKQDESGMPNNRFLAERTGGTYSTLKVQPAELEDSGVYFCASSQPPFPYGYTFGSGTRLTVV.